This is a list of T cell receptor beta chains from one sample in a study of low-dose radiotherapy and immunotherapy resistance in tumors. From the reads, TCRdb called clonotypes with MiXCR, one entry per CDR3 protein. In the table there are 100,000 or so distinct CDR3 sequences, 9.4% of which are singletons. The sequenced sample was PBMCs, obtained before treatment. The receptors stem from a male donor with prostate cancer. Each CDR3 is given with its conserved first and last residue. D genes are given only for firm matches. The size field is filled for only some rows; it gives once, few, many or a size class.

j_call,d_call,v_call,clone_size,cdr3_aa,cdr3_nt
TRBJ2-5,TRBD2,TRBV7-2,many,CASSHLAGGGETQYF,TGTGCCAGCAGCCATCTAGCGGGAGGGGGAGAGACCCAGTACTTC
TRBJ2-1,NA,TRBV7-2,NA,CASSLDRVSYNEQFF,TGTGCCAGCAGCTTAGACAGGGTTTCCTACAATGAGCAGTTCTTC
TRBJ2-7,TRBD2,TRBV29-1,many,CSVEGLAGNSYEQYF,TGCAGCGTTGAGGGACTAGCGGGGAACTCCTACGAGCAGTACTTC
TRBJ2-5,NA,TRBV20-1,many,CSAVGTIQETQYF,TGCAGTGCCGTAGGGACGATACAAGAGACCCAGTACTTC
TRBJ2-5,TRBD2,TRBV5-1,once,CASLIGLAGGGDRQYF,TGCGCCAGCCTAATAGGACTAGCGGGAGGCGGGGACCGCCAGTACTTC
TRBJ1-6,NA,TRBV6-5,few,CASSSVDSRNSPLHF,TGTGCCAGCAGTTCCGTGGACAGTAGGAATTCACCCCTCCACTTT
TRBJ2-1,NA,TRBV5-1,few,CASSLLVSGDEQFF,TGCGCCAGCAGCTTGTTGGTAAGCGGAGATGAGCAGTTCTTC
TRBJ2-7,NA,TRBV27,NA,CASSRGDPAYEQYF,TGTGCCAGCAGTCGAGGGGACCCAGCCTACGAGCAGTACTTC
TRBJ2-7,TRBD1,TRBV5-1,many,CASSLAGTVAYEQYF,TGCGCCAGCAGCTTGGCCGGGACAGTTGCCTACGAGCAGTACTTC
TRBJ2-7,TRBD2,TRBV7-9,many,CASREQSTSGSSYEQYF,TGTGCCAGCAGGGAACAATCGACTAGCGGGAGTAGTTACGAGCAGTACTTC
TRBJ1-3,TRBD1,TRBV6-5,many,CASSYSDRGSSGNTIYF,TGTGCCAGCAGTTACTCGGACAGGGGTTCCTCTGGAAACACCATATATTTT
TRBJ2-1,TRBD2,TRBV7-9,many,CASSLDGTSGNEQFF,TGTGCCAGCAGCTTAGACGGGACTAGCGGCAATGAGCAGTTCTTC
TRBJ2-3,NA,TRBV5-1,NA,CASRGLDGSDTQYF,TGCGCCAGCAGGGGGCTAGACGGCTCAGATACGCAGTATTTT
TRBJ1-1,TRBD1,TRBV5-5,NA,CASSWGTGGNTEAFF,TGTGCCAGCAGCTGGGGGACAGGGGGGAACACTGAAGCTTTCTTT
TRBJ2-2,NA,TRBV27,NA,CASSLEGGRVIYSTGELFF,TGTGCCAGCAGTTTAGAGGGCGGCAGGGTAATTTACTCGACCGGGGAGCTGTTTTTT
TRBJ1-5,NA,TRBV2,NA,CASTMGARPQHF,TGTGCCAGCACTATGGGGGCGAGGCCCCAGCATTTT
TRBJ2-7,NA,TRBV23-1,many,CASSQSVGEQYF,TGCGCCAGCAGTCAATCTGTAGGGGAGCAGTACTTC
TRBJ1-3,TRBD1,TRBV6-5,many,CASSWDRGLRNTIYF,TGTGCCAGCAGTTGGGACAGGGGGCTTAGAAACACCATATATTTT
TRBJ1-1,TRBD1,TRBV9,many,CASSPVWGTGASRGAFF,TGTGCCAGCAGCCCCGTGTGGGGAACAGGGGCTTCGAGGGGGGCTTTCTTT
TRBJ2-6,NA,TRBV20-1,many,CSANSGVGANVLTF,TGCAGTGCCAATTCAGGGGTGGGGGCCAACGTCCTGACTTTC
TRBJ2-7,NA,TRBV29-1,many,CSVAGSTYEQYF,TGCAGCGTGGCGGGGTCGACCTACGAGCAGTACTTC
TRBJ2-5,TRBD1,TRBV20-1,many,CSAGDRRIQETQYF,TGCAGTGCAGGGGACAGGCGGATTCAAGAGACCCAGTACTTC
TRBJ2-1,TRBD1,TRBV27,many,CASSRSPGQGPSGQFF,TGTGCCAGCAGCCGCTCCCCCGGACAGGGGCCTAGTGGGCAGTTCTTC
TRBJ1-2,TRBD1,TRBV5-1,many,CASSTGTEDGYTF,TGCGCCAGCAGCACCGGGACAGAGGATGGCTACACCTTC
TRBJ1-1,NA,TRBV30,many,CAWSLELNTEAFF,TGTGCCTGGAGTCTAGAACTAAACACTGAAGCTTTCTTT
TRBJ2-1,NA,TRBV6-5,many,CASSSQGRNEQFF,TGTGCCAGCAGTTCGCAGGGACGGAATGAGCAGTTCTTC
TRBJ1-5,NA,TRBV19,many,CASSTRVRSNQPQHF,TGTGCCAGTAGTACCAGGGTCCGTAGCAATCAGCCCCAGCATTTT
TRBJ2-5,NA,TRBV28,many,CASRGVQDQETQYF,TGTGCCAGCAGGGGCGTTCAGGACCAAGAGACCCAGTACTTC
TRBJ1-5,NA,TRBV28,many,CASSRGEKYQPQHF,TGTGCCAGCAGTAGGGGGGAAAAGTATCAGCCCCAGCATTTT
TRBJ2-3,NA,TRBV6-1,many,CASSELVRTPDTQYF,TGTGCCAGCAGTGAGTTAGTAAGGACCCCAGATACGCAGTATTTT
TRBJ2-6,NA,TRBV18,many,CASSLYLSGANVLTF,TGTGCCAGCTCACTTTATCTCTCTGGGGCCAACGTCCTGACTTTC
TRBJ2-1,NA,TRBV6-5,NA,CASSTNPDGEETQFF,TGTGCCAGCAGTACGAACCCGGACGGCGAAGAGACGCAGTTCTTC
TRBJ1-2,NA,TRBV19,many,CASSISGTGNYGYTF,TGTGCCAGTAGTATATCTGGGACGGGGAACTATGGCTACACCTTC
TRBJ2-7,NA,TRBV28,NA,CASSLLDQPSHEQYF,TGTGCCAGCAGTTTATTAGACCAGCCTAGCCACGAGCAGTACTTC
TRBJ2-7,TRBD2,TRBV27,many,CASSLSTGRGAEQYF,TGTGCCAGCAGTTTATCGACCGGGAGGGGAGCCGAGCAGTACTTC
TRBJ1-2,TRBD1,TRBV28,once,CPRSSGQGNYGYTF,TGTCCCAGAAGTTCCGGACAGGGAAACTATGGCTACACCTTC
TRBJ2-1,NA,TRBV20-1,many,CSAPALIHNEQFF,TGCAGTGCTCCAGCTTTGATTCACAATGAGCAGTTCTTC
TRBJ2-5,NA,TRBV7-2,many,CASSSSGGYATQYF,TGTGCCAGCAGCTCCTCCGGGGGATACGCGACCCAGTACTTC
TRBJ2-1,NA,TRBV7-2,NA,CASSSLADNEQFF,TGTGCCAGCAGCTCTTTAGCGGACAATGAGCAGTTCTTC
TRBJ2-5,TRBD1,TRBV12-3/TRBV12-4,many,CASSIQGMSSQYF,TGTGCCAGCAGCATACAGGGGATGAGTTCCCAGTACTTC
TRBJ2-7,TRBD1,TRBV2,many,CASSAGQGVSEQYF,TGTGCCAGCAGTGCGGGACAGGGGGTGAGCGAGCAGTACTTC
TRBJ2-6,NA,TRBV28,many,CATTRGAGANVLTF,TGTGCCACCACGAGGGGCGCTGGGGCCAACGTCCTGACTTTC
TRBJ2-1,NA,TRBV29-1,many,CSVEALGTFNEQFF,TGCAGCGTTGAAGCTCTAGGTACATTCAATGAGCAGTTCTTC
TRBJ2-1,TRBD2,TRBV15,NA,CATSRETAGAYNEQFF,TGTGCCACCAGCAGAGAAACGGCGGGAGCATACAATGAGCAGTTCTTC
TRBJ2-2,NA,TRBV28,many,CASSPTGVMGSGELFF,TGTGCCAGCAGCCCGACGGGTGTGATGGGTTCCGGGGAGCTGTTTTTT
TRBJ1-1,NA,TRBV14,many,CASSRQQNTEAFF,TGTGCCAGCAGTCGACAGCAGAACACTGAAGCTTTCTTT
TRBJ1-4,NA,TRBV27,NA,CASSLGQNNEKLFF,TGTGCCAGCAGTTTAGGGCAGAATAATGAAAAACTGTTTTTT
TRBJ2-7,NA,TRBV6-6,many,CASRHGAYEQYF,TGTGCCAGCAGGCATGGAGCCTACGAGCAGTACTTC
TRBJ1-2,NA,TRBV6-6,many,CASSYTGTNGYTF,TGTGCCAGCAGTTACACCGGGACAAATGGCTACACCTTC
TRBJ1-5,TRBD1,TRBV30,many,CAWTVGAGGNQPQHF,TGTGCCTGGACCGTCGGGGCAGGGGGTAATCAGCCCCAGCATTTT
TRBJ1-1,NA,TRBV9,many,CASSTHSGTEAFF,TGTGCCAGCAGCACCCACAGCGGCACTGAAGCTTTCTTT
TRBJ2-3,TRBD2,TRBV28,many,CASSLSGAGSTDTQYF,TGTGCCAGCAGTTTAAGCGGGGCTGGGAGCACAGATACGCAGTATTTT
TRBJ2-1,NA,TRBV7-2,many,CASSAYLAITYNEQFF,TGTGCCAGCAGCGCGTATCTAGCGATAACCTACAATGAGCAGTTCTTC